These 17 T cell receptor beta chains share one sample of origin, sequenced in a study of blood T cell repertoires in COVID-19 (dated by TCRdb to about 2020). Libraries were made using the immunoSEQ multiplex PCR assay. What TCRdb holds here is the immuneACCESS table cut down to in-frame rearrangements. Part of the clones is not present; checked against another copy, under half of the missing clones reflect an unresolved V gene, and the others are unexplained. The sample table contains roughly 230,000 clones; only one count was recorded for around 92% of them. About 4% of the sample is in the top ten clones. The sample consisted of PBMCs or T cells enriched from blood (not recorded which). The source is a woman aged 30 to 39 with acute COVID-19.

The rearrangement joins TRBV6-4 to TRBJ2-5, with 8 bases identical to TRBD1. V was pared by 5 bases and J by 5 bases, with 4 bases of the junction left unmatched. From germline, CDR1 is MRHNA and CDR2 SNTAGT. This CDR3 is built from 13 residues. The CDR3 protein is CASSFDRGETQYF. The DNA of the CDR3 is TGTGCCAGCAGTTTCGACAGGGGTGAGACCCAGTACTTC.

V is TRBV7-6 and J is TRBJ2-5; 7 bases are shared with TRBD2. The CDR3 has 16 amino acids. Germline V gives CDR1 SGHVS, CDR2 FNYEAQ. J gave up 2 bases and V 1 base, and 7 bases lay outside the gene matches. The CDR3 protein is CASSLEPGRVQETQYF. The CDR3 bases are TGTGCCAGCAGCTTAGAGCCAGGGAGGGTTCAAGAGACCCAGTACTTC.

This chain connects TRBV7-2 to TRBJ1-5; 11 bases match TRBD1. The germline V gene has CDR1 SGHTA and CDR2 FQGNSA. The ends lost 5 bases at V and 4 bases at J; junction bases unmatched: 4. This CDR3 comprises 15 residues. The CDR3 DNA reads TGTGCCAGCAGCCTGGACAGGGGGCAGAATCAGCCCCAGCATTTT. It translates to CASSLDRGQNQPQHF.

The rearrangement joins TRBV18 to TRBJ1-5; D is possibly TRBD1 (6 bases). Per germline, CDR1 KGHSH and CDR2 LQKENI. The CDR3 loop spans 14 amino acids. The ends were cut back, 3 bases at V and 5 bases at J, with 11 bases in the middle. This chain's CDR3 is CASSPRQVDQPQHF. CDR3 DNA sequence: TGTGCCAGCTCACCCCGACAGGTGGATCAGCCCCAGCATTTT.

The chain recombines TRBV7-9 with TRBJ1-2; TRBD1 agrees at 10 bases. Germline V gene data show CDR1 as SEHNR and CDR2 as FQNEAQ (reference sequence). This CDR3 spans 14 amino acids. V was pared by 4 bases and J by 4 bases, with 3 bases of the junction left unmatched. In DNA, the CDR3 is TGTGCCAGCAGCTCGGGACAGGGGATCTATGGCTACACCTTC. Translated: CASSSGQGIYGYTF.

The CDR3 bases are TGTGCCAGCAGCTTGGGCGGGTCGACCTACGAGCAGTACTTC. Translation gives CASSLGGSTYEQYF. This chain uses TRBV11-1 with TRBJ2-7, with D possibly matching TRBD2 (5 bases). Germline lookup yields CDR1 SGHAT and CDR2 FQDESV (reference sequence). V lost 3 bases, J lost 2 bases, and 11 bases lay in between. This CDR3 region has 14 residues.

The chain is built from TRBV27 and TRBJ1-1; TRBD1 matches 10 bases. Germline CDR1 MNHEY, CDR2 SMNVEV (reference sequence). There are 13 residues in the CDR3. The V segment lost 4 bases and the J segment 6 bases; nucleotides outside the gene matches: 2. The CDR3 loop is CASSWDRGSEAFF. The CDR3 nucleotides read TGTGCCAGCAGTTGGGACAGGGGATCTGAAGCTTTCTTT.

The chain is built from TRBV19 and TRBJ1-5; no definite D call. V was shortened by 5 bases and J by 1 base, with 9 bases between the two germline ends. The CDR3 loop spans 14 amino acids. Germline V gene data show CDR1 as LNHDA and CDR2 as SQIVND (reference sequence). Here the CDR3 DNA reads TGTGCCAGTAGTCCGGGTCTAAGCAATCAGCCCCAGCATTTT. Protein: CASSPGLSNQPQHF.

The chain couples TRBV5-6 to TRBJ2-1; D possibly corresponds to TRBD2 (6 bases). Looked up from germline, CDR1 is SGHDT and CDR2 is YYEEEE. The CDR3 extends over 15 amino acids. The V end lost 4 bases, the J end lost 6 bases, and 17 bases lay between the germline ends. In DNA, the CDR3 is TGTGCCAGCAGCCCTGGACTACTGGGTTTCAATGAGCAGTTCTTC. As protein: CASSPGLLGFNEQFF.

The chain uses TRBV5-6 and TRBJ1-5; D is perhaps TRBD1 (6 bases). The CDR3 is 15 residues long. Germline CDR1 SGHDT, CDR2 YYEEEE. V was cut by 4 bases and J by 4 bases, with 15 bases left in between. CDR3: CASSGFGQTNQPQHF. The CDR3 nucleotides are TGTGCCAGCAGCGGCTTCGGACAGACAAATCAGCCCCAGCATTTT.

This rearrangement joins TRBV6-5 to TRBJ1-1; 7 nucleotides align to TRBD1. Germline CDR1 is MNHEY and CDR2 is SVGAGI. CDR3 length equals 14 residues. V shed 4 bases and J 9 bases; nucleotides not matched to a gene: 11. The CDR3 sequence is CASSSRDSLKKAFF. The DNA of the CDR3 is TGTGCCAGCAGTTCTCGGGACAGTCTCAAAAAAGCTTTCTTT.

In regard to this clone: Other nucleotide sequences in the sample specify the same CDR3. CDR3 region: CASSFRGPNTGELFF. The CDR3 coding sequence is TGTGCCAGCAGCTTCAGGGGTCCGAACACCGGGGAGCTGTTTTTT. The rearrangement links TRBV5-6 to TRBJ2-2, with a tentative D call TRBD1 (6 bases). The CDR3 totals 15 residues. The V gene's germline CDR1 is SGHDT and CDR2 YYEEEE. The V end lost 2 bases, the J end lost 0 bases, and 8 bases lay between the germline ends.

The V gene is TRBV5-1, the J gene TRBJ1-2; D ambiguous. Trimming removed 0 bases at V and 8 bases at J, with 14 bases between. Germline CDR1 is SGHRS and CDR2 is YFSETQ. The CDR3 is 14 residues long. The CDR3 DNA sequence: TGCGCCAGCAGCTTGGACTGGGAAGGAGGCGGCTACACCTTC. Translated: CASSLDWEGGGYTF.

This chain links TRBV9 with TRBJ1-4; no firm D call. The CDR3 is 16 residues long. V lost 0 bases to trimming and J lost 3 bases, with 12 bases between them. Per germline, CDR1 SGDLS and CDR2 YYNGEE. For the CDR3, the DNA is TGTGCCAGCAGCGTAGGAGGCAGTCAAGCTAATGAAAAACTGTTTTTT. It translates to CASSVGGSQANEKLFF.

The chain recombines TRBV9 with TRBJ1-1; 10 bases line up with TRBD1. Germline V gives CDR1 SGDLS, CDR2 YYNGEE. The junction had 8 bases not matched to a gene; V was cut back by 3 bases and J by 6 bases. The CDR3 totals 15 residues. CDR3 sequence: CASSDRQGAGAEAFF. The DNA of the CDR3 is TGTGCCAGCAGCGACAGACAGGGGGCTGGGGCTGAAGCTTTCTTT.

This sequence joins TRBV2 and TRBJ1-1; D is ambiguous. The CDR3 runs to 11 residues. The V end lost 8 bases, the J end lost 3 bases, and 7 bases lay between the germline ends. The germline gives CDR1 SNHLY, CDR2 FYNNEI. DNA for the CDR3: TGTGCCAGCTGCGGGTACACTGAAGCTTTCTTT. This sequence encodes CASCGYTEAFF.

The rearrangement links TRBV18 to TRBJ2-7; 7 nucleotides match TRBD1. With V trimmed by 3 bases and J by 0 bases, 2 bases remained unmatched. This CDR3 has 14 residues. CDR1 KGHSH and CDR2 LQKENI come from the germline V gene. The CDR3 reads CASSPGTDSYEQYF. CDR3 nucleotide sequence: TGTGCCAGCTCACCTGGGACAGACTCCTACGAGCAGTACTTC.